These 26 T cell receptor beta chains originate from one sample sequenced in a study of response to subunit inactivated influenza vaccine. TCRdb passed the RT-PCR reads through MiXCR, listing each CDR3 protein once. In the table there are some 850,000 distinct CDR3 sequences, around a sixth of which are singletons. This material consisted of PBMCs from blood, taken roughly 5 days after vaccination. Every receptor here comes from a man between 50 and 59 years old who received an inactivated influenza vaccine.

This clonotype was detected a few times. The chain carries TRBV29-1 and TRBJ2-7, with 9 bases fitting TRBD2. The V and J ends lost 6 bases and 0 bases, in that order; junction bases with no gene match: 15. The germline gives CDR1 SQVTM, CDR2 ANQGSEA. This CDR3 comprises 17 residues. The CDR3 DNA follows: TGCAGCGTAGTTCCTAGCGGGGCCCACCCAAGCTCCTACGAGCAGTACTTC. This encodes CSVVPSGAHPSSYEQYF.

V and J are TRBV11-1 and TRBJ2-7; 7 positions agree with TRBD1. V was clipped by 2 bases and J by 3 bases; unmatched bases: 7. The V gene's germline CDR1 is SGHAT and CDR2 FQDESV (reference sequence). The CDR3 runs to 15 residues. CDR3 nucleotides: TGTGCCAGCAGCTTACCTGGACAGGCCCTCTACGAGCAGTACTTC. This gives the protein CASSLPGQALYEQYF.

The gene calls are TRBV7-9 and TRBJ2-7; D not certain. The CDR3 loop spans 12 amino acids. V was pared by 5 bases and J by 3 bases, with 8 bases between. Germline V gives CDR1 SEHNR, CDR2 FQNEAQ (reference sequence). CDR3 sequence reads: CASSRHFYEQYF. The CDR3 nucleotides read TGTGCCAGCAGCCGGCATTTCTACGAGCAGTACTTC.

The chain is built from TRBV5-1 and TRBJ2-7, with D perhaps TRBD1 or TRBD2 (6 bases each). The CDR3 totals 14 residues. Between the trimmed V and J ends, which lost 5 bases and 7 bases, there was a span of 19 bases. Germline CDR1 reads SGHRS; CDR2 reads YFSETQ. CDR3: CASRVGGGFEEQYF. As DNA, the CDR3 is TGCGCCAGCAGAGTTGGAGGGGGATTTGAGGAGCAGTACTTC.

J is TRBJ1-5 and V is TRBV11-2, with a possible D match to TRBD1 (5 bases). This CDR3 is 14 amino acids long. From germline, CDR1 is SGHAT and CDR2 FQNNGV. Deletions cut 5 bases from V and 0 bases from J, with 8 bases between. The CDR3 bases are TGTGCCAGCAGCCGGGGCTATAGCAATCAGCCCCAGCATTTT. This encodes CASSRGYSNQPQHF.

V and J are TRBV29-1 and TRBJ1-2; a weak D match, TRBD1 (5 bases). V lost 2 bases and J 3 bases, leaving 13 bases between the germline ends. Germline V CDR1 and CDR2: SQVTM, ANQGSEA. The CDR3 is made up of 14 amino acids. The CDR3 loop is CSVERGLGDYGYTF. CDR3 DNA sequence: TGCAGCGTTGAACGGGGACTCGGTGACTATGGCTACACCTTC.

J is TRBJ2-3 and V is TRBV5-6; D is unresolved. Per germline, CDR1 SGHDT and CDR2 YYEEEE. V lost 6 bases and J lost 5, with 13 bases in between. The CDR3 has 13 residues. In DNA, the CDR3 is TGTGCCAGCACCTTCTTAGGGATAGATACGCAGTATTTT. Its translation: CASTFLGIDTQYF. Supplemented by reference TRBV5-6 and TRBJ2-3, the full variable domain reads DAGVTQSPTHLIKTRGQQVTLRCSPKSGHDTVSWYQQALGQGPQFIFQYYEEEERQRGNFPDRFSGHQFPNYSSELNVNALLLGDSALYLCASTFLGIDTQYFGPGTRLTVL.

For this clonotype: A read error may produce the germline difference seen at one junction end. The rearrangement uses TRBV5-4 and TRBJ2-5; the D call may be TRBD1 or TRBD2 (7 bases each). CDR3 length: 18 amino acids. Germline loops: CDR1 SGHNT, CDR2 YYREEE (reference sequence). The CDR3 region is CASSSPYRQGGTQETKYF. CDR3 DNA sequence: TGTGCCAGCAGTTCTCCCTATCGACAGGGAGGGACCCAAGAGACCAAGTACTTC.

CDR3 sequence (DNA): TGCGCCAGCAGCGAACACCTAGCGGCAACCCCTTACAATGAGCAGTTCTTC. It translates to CASSEHLAATPYNEQFF. The rearrangement uses TRBV4-3 and TRBJ2-1; 7 bases line up with TRBD2. The ends lost 5 bases at V and 4 bases at J; junction bases unmatched: 14. The CDR3 extends over 17 amino acids. Germline V gives CDR1 LGHNA, CDR2 YSLEER.

J is TRBJ2-5 and V is TRBV29-1, with 9 positions matching TRBD2. CDR3 length equals 13 residues. Germline-derived CDR1 and CDR2 are SQVTM and ANQGSEA. Trimming cost V 6 bases and J 7 bases; bases outside gene matches: 9. The CDR3 region has the DNA TGCAGCGTCCTTCTGGGACTAGCCGGGACCCAGTACTTC. Amino acids: CSVLLGLAGTQYF.

This clonotype was counted ten times or more. The chain uses TRBV7-2 and TRBJ2-3; D uncertain. The CDR3 runs 13 residues. Germline lookup yields CDR1 SGHTA and CDR2 FQGNSA. The V and J ends lost 5 bases and 3 bases respectively, with 9 bases between them. The DNA for the CDR3 is TGTGCCAGCAGCCTCCATGTAACAGATACGCAGTATTTT. Protein: CASSLHVTDTQYF.

The DNA of the CDR3 is TGTGCCAGCAGGGGTACCTTGGGGGAGACCCAGTACTTC. Its translation is CASRGTLGETQYF. The chain recombines TRBV25-1 with TRBJ2-5; no clear D gene. This CDR3 spans 13 amino acids. CDR1 is MGHDK and CDR2 is SYGVNS in the germline V gene. Trimming removed 6 bases from V and 5 bases from J, with 13 bases in between.

V is TRBV28 and J is TRBJ2-1; unclear D gene. Trimming removed 6 bases at V and 7 bases at J, with 22 bases between. From germline, CDR1 is MDHEN and CDR2 SYDVKM. This CDR3 region has 16 residues. In nucleotides, the CDR3 is TGTGCCAGCAGCCAAACGGGTCTTCTCGGGTGGAATGAGCAGTTCTTC. Translating gives CASSQTGLLGWNEQFF.

This clonotype has at least ten counts. The genes are TRBV5-1 and TRBJ2-3; D is unclear. The length of the CDR3 is 14 residues. CDR1 SGHRS and CDR2 YFSETQ come from the germline V gene. Trimming removed 3 bases at V and 0 bases at J, with 8 bases between. The CDR3 is CASSSIGSTDTQYF. CDR3 in DNA: TGCGCCAGCAGCTCTATAGGGAGCACAGATACGCAGTATTTT. Based on the CDR3 plus reference TRBV5-1 and TRBJ2-3, the full variable domain is KAGVTQTPRYLIKTRGQQVTLSCSPISGHRSVSWYQQTPGQGLQFLFEYFSETQRNKGNFPGRFSGRQFSNSRSEMNVSTLELGDSALYLCASSSIGSTDTQYFGPGTRLTVL.

This clonotype was found many times. The chain links TRBV2 to TRBJ2-7; D remains ambiguous. This CDR3 region has 15 residues. Germline values: CDR1 SNHLY, CDR2 FYNNEI. The ends were cut back, 3 bases at V and 0 bases at J, with 12 bases in the middle. CDR3 amino acids: CASSETRGSSYEQYF. DNA for the CDR3: TGTGCCAGCAGTGAGACCCGCGGTAGCTCCTACGAGCAGTACTTC.

This clonotype was observed a few times. The J gene is TRBJ2-3, the V gene TRBV7-2, with 10 bases identical to TRBD2. The CDR3 covers 17 residues. From germline, CDR1 is SGHTA and CDR2 FQGNSA. J gave up 3 bases and V 4 bases, and 10 bases lay outside the gene matches. The CDR3 here is CASSSGLAVGRTDTQYF. The CDR3 DNA sequence: TGTGCCAGCAGCTCCGGACTAGCGGTGGGAAGGACAGATACGCAGTATTTT.

The rearrangement uses TRBV3-1 and TRBJ2-2; D is unclear. Germline V CDR1 and CDR2: LGHDT, YNNKEL (reference sequence). The CDR3 spans 16 residues. Trimming took 4 bases from V and 5 from J, leaving 17 bases between them. Written as DNA, the CDR3 is TGTGCCAGCAGCCCCGGGTTCGGGCTTGCGACCGGGGAGCTGTTTTTT. Its translation: CASSPGFGLATGELFF.

The CDR3 nucleotides are TGTGCCAGCAGCGCCTCGGTACAGGGACTATGGGGCTCCTACGAGCAGTACTTC. It is translated as CASSASVQGLWGSYEQYF. This chain joins TRBV11-2 and TRBJ2-7; D is perhaps TRBD2 (7 bases). The CDR3 is made up of 18 amino acids. CDR1 and CDR2 (germline): SGHAT, FQNNGV. Trimming took off 5 bases at V and 0 bases at J, with 23 bases between the two ends.

The CDR3 sequence: CASSLTGAENQPQHF. The CDR3 nucleotides read TGTGCCAGCAGTTTGACGGGGGCAGAAAATCAGCCCCAGCATTTT. V is TRBV28 and J is TRBJ1-5, with a possible D match to TRBD1 (6 bases). Germline V gives CDR1 MDHEN, CDR2 SYDVKM. Between the trimmed V and J ends, which lost 3 bases and 4 bases, there was a span of 13 bases. The length of the CDR3 is 15 residues.

The chain recombines TRBV14 with TRBJ2-2, with D hard to call. V lost 1 base and J 6 bases, leaving 9 bases between the germline ends. Germline V lookup: CDR1 SGHDN, CDR2 FVKESK. The CDR3 totals 14 residues. CDR3 DNA sequence: TGTGCCAGCAGCCAAGGAGGTCCTCCCGGGGAGCTGTTTTTT. Translation gives CASSQGGPPGELFF. The full variable domain, with the rest looked up from reference TRBV14 and TRBJ2-2, is EAGVTQFPSHSVIEKGQTVTLRCDPISGHDNLYWYRRVMGKEIKFLLHFVKESKQDESGMPNNRFLAERTGGTYSTLKVQPAELEDSGVYFCASSQGGPPGELFFGEGSRLTVL.

The rearrangement joins TRBV6-5 to TRBJ2-7; 11 bases are a match to TRBD1. CDR1 is MNHEY, CDR2 SVGAGI, per germline. The CDR3 has 14 amino acids. J gave up 7 bases and V 2 bases, and 4 bases lay outside the gene matches. The CDR3 DNA sequence: TGTGCCAGCAGTTACGGGACAGGGGGTCTAGAGCAGTACTTC. Its translation: CASSYGTGGLEQYF.

Turning to this clonotype: With a much larger clone just one base away, this may be a read error. The chain uses TRBV7-9 and TRBJ1-2, with D uncertain. The V gene lost 6 bases and the J gene lost 3 bases, with 14 bases spanning the gap. Germline lookup yields CDR1 SEHNR and CDR2 FQNEAQ (reference sequence). There are 14 residues in the CDR3. CDR3 DNA sequence: TGTGCCAGCAGGCGCCGGGGAAGGTACTATGGCTACACCTTC. This sequence encodes CASRRRGRYYGYTF.

The chain uses TRBV5-5 and TRBJ2-2; D not resolved. The CDR3 totals 15 residues. Germline V CDR1 and CDR2: SGHKS, YYEKEE (reference sequence). Trimming pared 5 bases from V and 4 bases from J, leaving 15 bases between. This CDR3 is CASSQRPGSTGELFF. CDR3 nucleotide sequence: TGTGCCAGCAGTCAACGCCCGGGTAGCACCGGGGAGCTGTTTTTT.

J is TRBJ2-2 and V is TRBV7-9; the D is unclear. The V gene's germline CDR1 is SEHNR and CDR2 FQNEAQ (reference sequence). V was pared by 11 bases and J by 2 bases, with 12 bases between. There are 13 residues in the CDR3. The CDR3 DNA reads TGTGCCGGCACTCCTACAAACACCGGGGAGCTGTTTTTT. Residues: CAGTPTNTGELFF.

This clonotype was counted a few times. The chain is built from TRBV6-5 and TRBJ1-2; D may be TRBD1 (5 bases). Trimming shortened V by 6 bases and J by 7 bases, and 24 bases separated the two germline ends. CDR1 is MNHEY, CDR2 SVGAGI, per germline. The CDR3 runs to 16 residues. CDR3 loop: CASSYKDQGSRLGYTF. The CDR3 DNA is TGTGCCAGCAGCTACAAGGACCAGGGAAGCCGCCTTGGCTACACCTTC.

This clonotype was found once. The gene calls are TRBV11-2 and TRBJ1-2; D gene uncertain. Germline CDR1 SGHAT, CDR2 FQNNGV. This CDR3 comprises 15 residues. The ends were cut back, 0 bases at V and 2 bases at J, with 10 bases in the middle. The CDR3 sequence is CASSLDLKGNYGYTF. DNA for the CDR3: TGTGCCAGCAGCTTAGATTTGAAGGGCAACTATGGCTACACCTTC. Looking up the rest from reference TRBV11-2 and TRBJ1-2 gives the full variable domain: EAGVAQSPRYKIIEKRQSVAFWCNPISGHATLYWYQQILGQGPKLLIQFQNNGVVDDSQLPKDRFSAERLKGVDSTLKIQPAKLEDSAVYLCASSLDLKGNYGYTFGSGTRLTVV.